This TCR beta chain was identified in a study of STAT3 mutations in large granular lymphocyte leukemia. About the research overall: Among longitudinally sequenced T-LGLL patients, roughly half had canonical activating STAT3 mutations detected.

The CDR3 sequence is 14 residues long. Germline CDR1 reads MNHEY; CDR2 reads SVGAGI. V lost 8 bases and J lost 5; bases outside the gene matches: 11. Clones were read by immunoSEQ multiplex PCR, and TCRdb kept only the in-frame ones, dropping some. The data contain over 15,000 clones, about nine tenths of them seen just once; the ten biggest clones take up less than 9.5%. To note about this clone: Its specificity is unknown.

Study findings and constraints: Every T-cell large granular lymphocyte leukemia patient had at least one immunodominant TCR beta clonotype.

This receptor was taken from a woman aged 45-65 years with T-cell large granular lymphocyte leukemia. Some clones in this sample may be carry-over from other donors' samples. Material: peripheral blood mononuclear cells. This chain connects TRBV6-5 to TRBJ2-7, with 8 positions matching TRBD1. The CDR3 DNA reads as TGTGCCAGCTCCAGACAGGGGTTAATCGACGAGCAGTACTTC. Translation gives CASSRQGLIDEQYF.